A single sample is the source of the 15 T cell receptor beta chains below, sequenced in a study of T cell responses to AZD1222 COVID-19 vaccine. Repertoires were generated with immunoSEQ multiplex PCR, while TCRdb's copy carries only in-frame clones and drops some. The table lists some 140,000 clones, roughly 93% of them singletons. The source was peripheral blood, collected on day 0 of AZD1222 vaccination. These receptor sequences come from an adult in good health.

The chain uses TRBV19 and TRBJ1-2; a weak D match, TRBD1 (5 bases). V was pared by 5 bases and J by 7 bases, with 17 bases between. The germline V gene encodes CDR1 LNHDA and CDR2 SQIVND (reference sequence). The CDR3 spans 14 residues. CDR3 sequence (DNA): TGTGCCAGTAGTCCCCGGGACCCTAGGGGTGGCTACACCTTC. Translating gives CASSPRDPRGGYTF. The full variable domain, its missing parts supplied by reference TRBV19 and TRBJ1-2, is DGGITQSPKYLFRKEGQNVTLSCEQNLNHDAMYWYRQDPGQGLRLIYYSQIVNDFQKGDIAEGYSVSREKKESFPLTVTSAQKNPTAFYLCASSPRDPRGGYTFGSGTRLTVV.

The chain is built from TRBV4-2 and TRBJ1-1, with 10 bases identical to TRBD1. Germline CDR1 LGHNA, CDR2 YNFKEQ. The trim removed 4 bases at V and 2 bases at J, leaving 1 base unmatched. This CDR3 contains 14 residues. CDR3 nucleotide sequence: TGTGCCAGCAGCCCGACAGGGGGCAACACTGAAGCTTTCTTT. It is translated as CASSPTGGNTEAFF.

The gene calls are TRBV10-3 and TRBJ1-1; D might be TRBD1 (6 bases). V lost 11 bases, J lost 1 base, and 11 bases lay in between. The CDR3 is 12 amino acids. Looked up from germline, CDR1 is ENHRY and CDR2 is SYGVKD. The CDR3 DNA reads TGTGCCGCACAGGGCCCGAACACTGAAGCTTTCTTT. It codes for CAAQGPNTEAFF.

The rearrangement uses TRBV6-2 or TRBV6-3 and TRBJ1-5, with a possible D match to TRBD1 (6 bases). Per the germline V gene, CDR1 is MNHEY and CDR2 is SVGEGT. Between the trimmed V and J ends, which lost 0 bases and 4 bases, there was a span of 13 bases. The CDR3 has 16 amino acids. CDR3 bases: TGTGCCAGCAGTTACTCGGCTTGGACAGCAAATCAGCCCCAGCATTTT. The encoded protein is CASSYSAWTANQPQHF.

This clone was observed a single time. The chain has TRBV6-2 or TRBV6-3 and TRBJ1-2, with a weak D call TRBD1 (6 bases). The germline gives CDR1 MNHEY, CDR2 SVGEGT. The CDR3 loop spans 16 amino acids. The V end lost 0 bases, the J end lost 2 bases, and 13 bases lay between the germline ends. CDR3 residues: CASSYSTQGWNYGYTF. Written as DNA, the CDR3 is TGTGCCAGCAGTTACTCGACGCAGGGGTGGAACTATGGCTACACCTTC.

V gene TRBV5-6 combines with J gene TRBJ1-5; D gene unclear. The CDR3 totals 11 residues. Trimming took 7 bases from V and 5 from J, leaving 7 bases between them. Germline V gene sequence: CDR1 SGHDT, CDR2 YYEEEE. In nucleotides, the CDR3 is TGTGCCAGCTCCAGGCATCAGCCCCAGCATTTT. This encodes CASSRHQPQHF.

V gene TRBV18 combines with J gene TRBJ1-2; D is possibly TRBD1 (5 bases). Trimming removed 3 bases from V and 3 bases from J, with 11 bases in between. Germline V gives CDR1 KGHSH, CDR2 LQKENI. The length of the CDR3 is 14 residues. CDR3 amino acids: CASSPRGGHYGYTF. The DNA for the CDR3 is TGTGCCAGCTCACCTAGGGGCGGGCACTATGGCTACACCTTC.

The J gene is TRBJ2-1, the V gene TRBV20-1; D is perhaps TRBD2 (5 bases). Germline values: CDR1 DFQATT, CDR2 SNEGSKA (reference sequence). This CDR3 contains 15 residues. Between the trimmed V and J ends, which lost 3 bases and 2 bases, there was a span of 14 bases. CDR3 protein: CSASPRRTAYNEQFF. CDR3 nucleotides: TGCAGTGCTAGTCCCCGGAGGACGGCCTACAATGAGCAGTTCTTC.

The rearrangement links TRBV11-1 to TRBJ2-1; D perhaps matches TRBD1 (7 bases). Germline lookup yields CDR1 SGHAT and CDR2 FQDESV (reference sequence). The CDR3 consists of 15 residues. The germline V and J ends were trimmed by 1 base and 7 bases, with 14 bases remaining between them. CDR3 amino acids: CASSLVARGTNEQFF. The CDR3 DNA sequence: TGTGCCAGCAGCTTAGTGGCCAGGGGGACTAATGAGCAGTTCTTC.

The gene calls are TRBV10-1 and TRBJ2-3; D uncertain. CDR1 is WNHNN and CDR2 is SYGVQD in the germline V gene (reference sequence). V was cut by 3 bases and J by 0 bases, with 10 bases left in between. The CDR3 consists of 15 residues. The CDR3 nucleotides are TGCGCCAGCAGTGATCTGGAATCTAGCACAGATACGCAGTATTTT. Translated, it gives CASSDLESSTDTQYF.

The V gene is TRBV5-5, the J gene TRBJ1-5; no clear D. V lost 0 bases to trimming and J lost 5 bases, with 6 bases between them. The germline gives CDR1 SGHKS, CDR2 YYEKEE (reference sequence). The CDR3 length is 13 residues. CDR3 protein: CASSLERDQPQHF. The CDR3 DNA sequence: TGTGCCAGCAGCTTGGAGCGGGATCAGCCCCAGCATTTT.

The V and J genes are TRBV6-1 and TRBJ1-1, with TRBD1 matching over 9 bases. This CDR3 has 17 amino acids. Germline assignment: CDR1 MNHNS and CDR2 SASEGT. V lost 4 bases, J lost 3 bases, and 12 bases stayed unmatched. CDR3 DNA: TGTGCCAGCAGTGGACCTCGACAGGGGGGATCGCACACTGAAGCTTTCTTT. Translation gives CASSGPRQGGSHTEAFF.

This rearrangement joins TRBV10-3 to TRBJ1-6; no clear D gene. V was pared by 0 bases and J by 8 bases, with 8 bases between. The CDR3 is made up of 14 amino acids. Germline V gene data show CDR1 as ENHRY and CDR2 as SYGVKD. The CDR3 here is CAISESRTDSPLHF. DNA for the CDR3: TGTGCCATCAGTGAGTCTCGGACGGATTCACCCCTCCACTTT.

The chain joins TRBV5-1 to TRBJ2-1; maybe TRBD2 (5 bases). The CDR3 loop spans 15 amino acids. Germline V gene lookup returns CDR1 SGHRS and CDR2 YFSETQ. V lost 0 bases and J 3 bases, leaving 10 bases between the germline ends. The chain's CDR3 is CASSLAYGVYNEQFF. In DNA form, the CDR3 reads TGCGCCAGCAGCTTGGCCTACGGGGTCTACAATGAGCAGTTCTTC.

This clone was detected once. The chain carries TRBV15 and TRBJ1-2; D uncertain. The CDR3 totals 14 residues. V lost 5 bases and J 5 bases, leaving 15 bases between the germline ends. Germline-derived CDR1 and CDR2 are LNHNV and YYDKDF (reference sequence). CDR3 coding DNA: TGTGCCACCAGCGGCTACGGCGCGGGGTATGGCTACACCTTC. This gives the protein CATSGYGAGYGYTF.